This TCR beta chain emerged from a study of blood T cell repertoires in COVID-19. TCRdb's copy holds only in-frame clones and misses some; the assay was immunoSEQ multiplex PCR. The sample shows roughly 250,000 clones, around 86% of them seen only once. The V segment lost 1 base and the J segment 1 base; nucleotides outside the gene matches: 7. CDR3 length: 17 residues. Germline CDR1 and CDR2: LNHDA and SQIVND (reference sequence). The source of this sequence is a woman aged 55-70 years with active or convalescent COVID-19. The chain recombines TRBV19 with TRBJ1-5, with 7 bases that match TRBD1. Sample: peripheral blood. This CDR3 reads CASSIVSGQRSNQPQHF. Written as DNA, the CDR3 is TGTGCCAGTAGTATAGTATCGGGACAGAGAAGCAATCAGCCCCAGCATTTT.